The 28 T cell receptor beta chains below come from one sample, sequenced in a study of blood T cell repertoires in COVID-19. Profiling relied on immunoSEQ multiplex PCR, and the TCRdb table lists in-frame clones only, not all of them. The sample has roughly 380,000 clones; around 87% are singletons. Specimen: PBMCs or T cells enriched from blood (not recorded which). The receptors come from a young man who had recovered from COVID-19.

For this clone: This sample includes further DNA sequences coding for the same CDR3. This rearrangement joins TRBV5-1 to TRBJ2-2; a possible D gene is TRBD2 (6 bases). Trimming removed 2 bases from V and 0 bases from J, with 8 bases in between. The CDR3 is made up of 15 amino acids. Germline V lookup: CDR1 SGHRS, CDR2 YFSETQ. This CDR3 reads CASSFGGTNTGELFF. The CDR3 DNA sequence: TGCGCCAGCAGCTTTGGGGGGACGAACACCGGGGAGCTGTTTTTT.

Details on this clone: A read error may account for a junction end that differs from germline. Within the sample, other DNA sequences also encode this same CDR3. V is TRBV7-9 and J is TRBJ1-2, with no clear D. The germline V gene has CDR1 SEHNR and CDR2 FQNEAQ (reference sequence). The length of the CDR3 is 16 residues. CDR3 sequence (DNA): TGTGCCAGTAGCTTAGCGGAGGGAGGATTAAGCTATGGCTACACCTTC. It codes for CASSLAEGGLSYGYTF.

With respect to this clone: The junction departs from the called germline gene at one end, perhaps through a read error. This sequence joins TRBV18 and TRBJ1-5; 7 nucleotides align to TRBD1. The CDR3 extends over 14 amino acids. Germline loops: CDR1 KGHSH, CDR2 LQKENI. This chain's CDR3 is CASSPGQKNQPQHF. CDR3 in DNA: TGTGCTAGCTCACCGGGACAGAAAAATCAGCCCCAGCATTTT.

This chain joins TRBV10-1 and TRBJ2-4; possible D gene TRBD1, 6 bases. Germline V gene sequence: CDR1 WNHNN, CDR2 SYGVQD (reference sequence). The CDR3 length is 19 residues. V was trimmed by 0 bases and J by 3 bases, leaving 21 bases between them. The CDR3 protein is CASSESRTPGDRDKNIQYF. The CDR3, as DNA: TGCGCCAGCAGTGAGTCCCGGACCCCAGGGGATAGGGACAAAAACATTCAGTACTTC.

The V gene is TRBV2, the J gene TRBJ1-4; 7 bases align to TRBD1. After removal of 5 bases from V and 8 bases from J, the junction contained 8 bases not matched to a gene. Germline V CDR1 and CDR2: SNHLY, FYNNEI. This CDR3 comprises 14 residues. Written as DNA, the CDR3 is TGTGCCAGCAGTCTAACAGGGGTAAACGAAAAACTGTTTTTT. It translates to CASSLTGVNEKLFF.

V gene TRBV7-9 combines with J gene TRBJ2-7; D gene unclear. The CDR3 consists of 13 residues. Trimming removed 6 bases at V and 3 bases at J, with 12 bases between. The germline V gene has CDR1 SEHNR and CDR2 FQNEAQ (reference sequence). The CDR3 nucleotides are TGTGCCAGCAGTCGAGCCGCCGACTACGAGCAGTACTTC. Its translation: CASSRAADYEQYF.

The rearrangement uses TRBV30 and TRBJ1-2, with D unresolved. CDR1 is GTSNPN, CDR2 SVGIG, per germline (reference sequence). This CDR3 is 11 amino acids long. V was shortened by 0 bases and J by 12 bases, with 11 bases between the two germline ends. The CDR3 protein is CAWSVHATNTF. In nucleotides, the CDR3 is TGTGCCTGGAGTGTACACGCTACTAACACCTTC.

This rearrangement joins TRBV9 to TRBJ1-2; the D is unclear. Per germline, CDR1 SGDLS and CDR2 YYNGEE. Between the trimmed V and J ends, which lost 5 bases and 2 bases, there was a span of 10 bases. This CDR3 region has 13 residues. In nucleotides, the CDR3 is TGTGCCAGCAGGGGAGGAGGGAACTATGGCTACACCTTC. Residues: CASRGGGNYGYTF. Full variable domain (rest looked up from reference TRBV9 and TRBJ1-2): DSGVTQTPKHLITATGQRVTLRCSPRSGDLSVYWYQQSLDQGLQFLIQYYNGEERAKGNILERFSAQQFPDLHSELNLSSLELGDSALYFCASRGGGNYGYTFGSGTRLTVV.

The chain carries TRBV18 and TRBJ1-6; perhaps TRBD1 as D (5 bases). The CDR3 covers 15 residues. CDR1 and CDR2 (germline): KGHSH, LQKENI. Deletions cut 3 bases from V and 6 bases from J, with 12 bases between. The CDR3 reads CASSPAEGANSPLHF. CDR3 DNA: TGTGCCAGCTCACCGGCGGAAGGGGCTAATTCACCCCTCCACTTT.

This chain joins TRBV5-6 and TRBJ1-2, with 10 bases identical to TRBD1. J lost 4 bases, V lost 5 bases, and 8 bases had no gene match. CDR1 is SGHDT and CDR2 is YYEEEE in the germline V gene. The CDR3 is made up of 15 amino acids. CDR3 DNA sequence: TGTGCCAGCAGAGCTCCGGGACAGGGGATCTATGGCTACACCTTC. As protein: CASRAPGQGIYGYTF.

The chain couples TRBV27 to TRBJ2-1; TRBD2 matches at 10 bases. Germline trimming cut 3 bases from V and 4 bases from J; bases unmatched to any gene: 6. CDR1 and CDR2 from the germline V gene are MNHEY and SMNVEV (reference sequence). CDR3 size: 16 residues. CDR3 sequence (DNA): TGTGCCAGCAGTTTCCTTACTAGCGGGGCTTACAATGAGCAGTTCTTC. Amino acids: CASSFLTSGAYNEQFF.

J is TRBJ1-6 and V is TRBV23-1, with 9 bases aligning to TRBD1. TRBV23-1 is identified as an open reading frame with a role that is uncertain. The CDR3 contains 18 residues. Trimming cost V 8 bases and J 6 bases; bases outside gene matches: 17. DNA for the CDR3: TGCGCCAGCCCCCCGTATCGGGACAGGGATAATGGTAATTCACCCCTCCACTTT. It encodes CASPPYRDRDNGNSPLHF.

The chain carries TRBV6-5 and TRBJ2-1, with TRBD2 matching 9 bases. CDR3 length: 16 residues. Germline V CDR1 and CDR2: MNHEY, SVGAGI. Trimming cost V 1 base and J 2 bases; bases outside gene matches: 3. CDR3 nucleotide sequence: TGTGCCAGCAGTTACTTAAGCGGGGGGACCTACAATGAGCAGTTCTTC. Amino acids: CASSYLSGGTYNEQFF.

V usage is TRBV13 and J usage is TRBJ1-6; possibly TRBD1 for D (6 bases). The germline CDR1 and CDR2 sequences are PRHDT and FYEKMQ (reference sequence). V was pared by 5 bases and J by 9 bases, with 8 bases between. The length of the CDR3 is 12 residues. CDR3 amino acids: CASSGGGSPLHF. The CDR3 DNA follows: TGTGCCAGCAGCGGGGGCGGTTCACCCCTCCACTTT. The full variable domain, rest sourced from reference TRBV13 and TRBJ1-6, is AAGVIQSPRHLIKEKRETATLKCYPIPRHDTVYWYQQGPGQDPQFLISFYEKMQSDKGSIPDRFSAQQFSDYHSELNMSSLELGDSALYFCASSGGGSPLHFGNGTRLTVT.

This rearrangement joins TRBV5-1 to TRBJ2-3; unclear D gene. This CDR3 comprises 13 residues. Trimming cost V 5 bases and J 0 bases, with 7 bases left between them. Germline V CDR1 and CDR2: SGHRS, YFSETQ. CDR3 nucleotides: TGCGCCAGCAGTCCGACTAGCACAGATACGCAGTATTTT. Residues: CASSPTSTDTQYF.

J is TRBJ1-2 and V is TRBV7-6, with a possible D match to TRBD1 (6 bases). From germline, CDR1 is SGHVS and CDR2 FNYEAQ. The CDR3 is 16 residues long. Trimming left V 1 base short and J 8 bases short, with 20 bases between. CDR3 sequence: CASSLEKGVPPGGYTF. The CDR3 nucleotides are TGTGCCAGCAGCTTAGAAAAGGGGGTACCCCCAGGCGGCTACACCTTC. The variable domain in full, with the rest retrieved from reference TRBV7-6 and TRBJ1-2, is GAGVSQSPRYKVTKRGQDVALRCDPISGHVSLYWYRQALGQGPEFLTYFNYEAQQDKSGLPNDRFSAERPEGSISTLTIQRTEQRDSAMYRCASSLEKGVPPGGYTFGSGTRLTVV.

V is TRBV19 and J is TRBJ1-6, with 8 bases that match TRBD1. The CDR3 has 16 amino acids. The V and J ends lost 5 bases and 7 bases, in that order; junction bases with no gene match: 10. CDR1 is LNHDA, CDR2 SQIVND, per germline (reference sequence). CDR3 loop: CASSSSSTGANSPLHF. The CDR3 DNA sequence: TGTGCCAGTAGTTCCTCCTCGACAGGGGCCAATTCACCCCTCCACTTT.

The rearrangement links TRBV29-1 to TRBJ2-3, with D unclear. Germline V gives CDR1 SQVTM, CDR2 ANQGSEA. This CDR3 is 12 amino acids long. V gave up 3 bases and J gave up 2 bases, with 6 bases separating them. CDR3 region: CSVDTLTDTQYF. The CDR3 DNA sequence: TGCAGCGTTGATACTCTCACAGATACGCAGTATTTT.

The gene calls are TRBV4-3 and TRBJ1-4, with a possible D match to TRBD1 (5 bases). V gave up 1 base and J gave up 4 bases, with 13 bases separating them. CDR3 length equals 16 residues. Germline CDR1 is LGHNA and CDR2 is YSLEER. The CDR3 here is CASSQGEGPYNEKLFF. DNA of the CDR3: TGCGCCAGCAGCCAAGGGGAGGGACCATATAATGAAAAACTGTTTTTT.

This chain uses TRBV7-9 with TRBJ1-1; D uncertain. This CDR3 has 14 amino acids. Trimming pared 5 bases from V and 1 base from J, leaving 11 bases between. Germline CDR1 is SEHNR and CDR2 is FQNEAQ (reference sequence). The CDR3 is CASSLGSGNTEAFF. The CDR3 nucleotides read TGTGCCAGCAGCCTGGGTTCAGGGAACACTGAAGCTTTCTTT.

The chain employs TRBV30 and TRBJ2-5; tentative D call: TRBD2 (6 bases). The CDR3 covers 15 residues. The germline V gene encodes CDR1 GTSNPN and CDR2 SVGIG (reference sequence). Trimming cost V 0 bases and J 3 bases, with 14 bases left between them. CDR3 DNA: TGTGCCTGGAGTGTACCGAGTGGACTAAAAGAGACCCAGTACTTC. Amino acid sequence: CAWSVPSGLKETQYF.

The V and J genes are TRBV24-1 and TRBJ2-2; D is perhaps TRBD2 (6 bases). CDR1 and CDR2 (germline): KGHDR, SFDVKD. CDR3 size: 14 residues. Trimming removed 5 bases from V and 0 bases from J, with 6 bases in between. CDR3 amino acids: CATSGRANTGELFF. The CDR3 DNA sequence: TGTGCCACCAGTGGGAGGGCGAACACCGGGGAGCTGTTTTTT.

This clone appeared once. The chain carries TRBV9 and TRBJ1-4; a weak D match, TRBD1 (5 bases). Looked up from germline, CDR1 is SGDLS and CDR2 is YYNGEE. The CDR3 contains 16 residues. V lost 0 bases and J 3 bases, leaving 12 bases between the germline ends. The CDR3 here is CASSVGGRLSNEKLFF. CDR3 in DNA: TGTGCCAGCAGCGTAGGGGGCAGGTTGTCTAATGAAAAACTGTTTTTT.

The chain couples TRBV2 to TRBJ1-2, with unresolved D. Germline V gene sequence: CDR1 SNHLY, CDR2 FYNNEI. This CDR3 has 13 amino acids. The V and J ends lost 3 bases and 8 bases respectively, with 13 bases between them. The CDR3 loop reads CASSEIGSWGYTF. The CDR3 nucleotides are TGTGCCAGCAGTGAGATAGGGAGTTGGGGCTACACCTTC.

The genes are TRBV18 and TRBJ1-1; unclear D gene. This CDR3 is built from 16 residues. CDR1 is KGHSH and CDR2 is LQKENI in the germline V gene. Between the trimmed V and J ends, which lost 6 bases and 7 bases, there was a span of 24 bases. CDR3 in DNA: TGTGCCAGCTCCCATCCCTTGGGCAGAAAAGGGAGTGAAGCTTTCTTT. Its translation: CASSHPLGRKGSEAFF.

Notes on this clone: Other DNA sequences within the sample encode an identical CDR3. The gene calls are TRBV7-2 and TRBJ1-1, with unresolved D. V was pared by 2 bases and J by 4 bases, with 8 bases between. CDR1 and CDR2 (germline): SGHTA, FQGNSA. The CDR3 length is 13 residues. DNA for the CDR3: TGTGCCAGCAGCTTAACTGGTTCCACTGAAGCTTTCTTT. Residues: CASSLTGSTEAFF.

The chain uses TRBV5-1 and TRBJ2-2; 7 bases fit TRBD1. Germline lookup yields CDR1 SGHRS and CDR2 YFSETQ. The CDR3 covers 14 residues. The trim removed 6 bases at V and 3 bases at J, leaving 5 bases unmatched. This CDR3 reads CASNKGADTGELFF. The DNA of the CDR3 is TGCGCCAGCAACAAGGGGGCCGACACCGGGGAGCTGTTTTTT.

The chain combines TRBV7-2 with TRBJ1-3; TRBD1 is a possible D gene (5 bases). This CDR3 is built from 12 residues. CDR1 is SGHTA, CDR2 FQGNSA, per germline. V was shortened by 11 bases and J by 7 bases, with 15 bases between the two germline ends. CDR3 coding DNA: TGTGCCGGAATAGGGGAGGAGAACACCATATATTTT. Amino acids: CAGIGEENTIYF.